The 29 T cell receptor beta chains reported below all come from one sample, sequenced in a study of blood T cell repertoires in COVID-19. The protocol was immunoSEQ multiplex PCR, while the TCRdb copy is restricted to in-frame clones and leaves out a portion. The repertoire holds about 120,000 clones, with about three quarters as singletons. The sequencing sample was made of peripheral blood. These receptors were taken from a man between 65 and 85 years old with acute or convalescent COVID-19.

CDR3 DNA sequence: TGTGCCAGCAGCGCCTACCTTGGGCAACAGGGGGTTGGAAACACCATATATTTT. Amino acids: CASSAYLGQQGVGNTIYF. The rearrangement joins TRBV14 to TRBJ1-3; 8 bases match TRBD1. With 5 bases clipped from V and 3 bases from J, the junction kept 15 bases outside the gene matches. The CDR3 contains 18 residues. The germline CDR1 and CDR2 sequences are SGHDN and FVKESK.

The chain couples TRBV2 to TRBJ1-6, with D possibly being TRBD1 (6 bases). The germline V and J ends were trimmed by 7 bases and 7 bases, with 8 bases remaining between them. The CDR3 is 12 residues long. Germline-derived CDR1 and CDR2 are SNHLY and FYNNEI. The CDR3 loop is CASKGQNSPLHF. As DNA, the CDR3 is TGTGCCAGCAAAGGACAGAATTCACCCCTCCACTTT.

The chain carries TRBV5-4 and TRBJ1-3; 7 bases are shared with TRBD1. The CDR3 has 15 residues. Trimming cost V 4 bases and J 0 bases; bases outside gene matches: 4. Germline values: CDR1 SGHNT, CDR2 YYREEE (reference sequence). In DNA form, the CDR3 reads TGTGCCAGCAGCCCGGGACAGATCTCTGGAAACACCATATATTTT. Amino acids: CASSPGQISGNTIYF. Together with reference TRBV5-4 and TRBJ1-3, the CDR3 gives the full variable domain: ETGVTQSPTHLIKTRGQQVTLRCSSQSGHNTVSWYQQALGQGPQFIFQYYREEENGRGNFPPRFSGLQFPNYSSELNVNALELDDSALYLCASSPGQISGNTIYFGEGSWLTVV.

A single count supports this clone. The chain carries TRBV28 and TRBJ2-7, with D tentatively TRBD2 (6 bases). In germline, CDR1 is MDHEN, CDR2 SYDVKM. This CDR3 comprises 15 residues. Trimming left V 2 bases short and J 3 bases short, with 14 bases between. The CDR3 loop is CASSLGGTPGYEQYF. CDR3 DNA sequence: TGTGCCAGCAGTTTAGGGGGGACTCCCGGCTACGAGCAGTACTTC. Full variable domain (missing parts from reference TRBV28 and TRBJ2-7): DVKVTQSSRYLVKRTGEKVFLECVQDMDHENMFWYRQDPGLGLRLIYFSYDVKMKEKGDIPEGYSVSREKKERFSLILESASTNQTSMYLCASSLGGTPGYEQYFGPGTRLTVT.

This clone was seen once. V is TRBV28 and J is TRBJ2-2, with D possibly matching TRBD1 (5 bases). CDR1 is MDHEN, CDR2 SYDVKM, per germline. With 5 bases removed from V and 3 bases from J, the gap between germline ends came to 10 bases. The CDR3 extends over 14 amino acids. The CDR3, as DNA: TGTGCCAGCAGTCGTGGGGCCTACACCGGGGAGCTGTTTTTT. Its protein is CASSRGAYTGELFF.

V gene TRBV30 combines with J gene TRBJ1-1, with D possibly being TRBD1 (5 bases). The CDR3 loop spans 16 amino acids. Germline V CDR1 and CDR2: GTSNPN, SVGIG (reference sequence). V was shortened by 2 bases and J by 1 base, with 17 bases between the two germline ends. The chain's CDR3 is CAWSLWGTGRNTEAFF. DNA of the CDR3: TGTGCCTGGAGTCTTTGGGGGACCGGGAGGAACACTGAAGCTTTCTTT.

CDR3 sequence (DNA): TGTGCCAGCAGCTTACAGGGGTGGAATGGCTACACCTTC. Translation: CASSLQGWNGYTF. The chain is built from TRBV11-1 and TRBJ1-2; maybe TRBD1 (6 bases). Germline V gives CDR1 SGHAT, CDR2 FQDESV (reference sequence). V was clipped by 2 bases and J by 6 bases, with 10 bases between them. The CDR3 is 13 residues long.

This chain connects TRBV24-1 to TRBJ1-1; 9 bases line up with TRBD1. The J segment lost 0 bases and the V segment lost 6 bases, leaving 4 bases of the junction unmatched. The length of the CDR3 is 15 residues. Per the germline V gene, CDR1 is KGHDR and CDR2 is SFDVKD. DNA of the CDR3: TGTGCCACCAGTAGGGACAGGGTTCTGAACACTGAAGCTTTCTTT. Encoded protein: CATSRDRVLNTEAFF.

The J gene is TRBJ2-3, the V gene TRBV6-2 or TRBV6-3; TRBD1 agrees at 10 bases. Germline CDR1 is MNHEY and CDR2 is SVGEGT. Trimming cost V 4 bases and J 4 bases; bases outside gene matches: 8. The CDR3 sequence is 16 residues long. CDR3 loop: CASSSWGQGTADTQYF. The CDR3 DNA sequence: TGTGCCAGCAGTTCCTGGGGACAGGGGACGGCAGATACGCAGTATTTT.

This clone has just one count. The J gene is TRBJ2-2, the V gene TRBV6-5; D remains unclear. In germline, CDR1 is MNHEY, CDR2 SVGAGI. This CDR3 contains 11 residues. Trimming stripped 11 bases from V and 6 bases from J, with 10 bases between. In nucleotides, the CDR3 is TGTGCCCCCGCCCAGTCCGGGGAGCTGTTTTTT. Encoded protein: CAPAQSGELFF.

J is TRBJ1-2 and V is TRBV4-3, with TRBD1 matching over 10 bases. The ends lost 3 bases at V and 7 bases at J; junction bases unmatched: 5. The V gene's germline CDR1 is LGHNA and CDR2 YSLEER. The CDR3 has 14 amino acids. CDR3 DNA sequence: TGCGCCAGCAGCCACGGGGACAGGGGTGCTGGCTACACCTTC. Translating it yields CASSHGDRGAGYTF.

The gene calls are TRBV7-2 and TRBJ2-5; TRBD2 matches at 9 bases. The J segment lost 1 base and the V segment lost 0 bases, leaving 6 bases of the junction unmatched. The CDR3 spans 17 residues. The germline CDR1 and CDR2 sequences are SGHTA and FQGNSA. In DNA form, the CDR3 reads TGTGCCAGCAGCTTAGCTTTCGCGGGAGGGATCCAAGAGACCCAGTACTTC. It is translated as CASSLAFAGGIQETQYF.

This clone was detected only a few times. The rearrangement uses TRBV7-3 and TRBJ1-1; D remains ambiguous. This CDR3 has 15 residues. V was clipped by 1 base and J by 0 bases, with 9 bases between them. CDR1 is SGHTA, CDR2 FQGTGA, per germline. DNA of the CDR3: TGTGCCAGCAGCTTAAACCCAACAATGAACACTGAAGCTTTCTTT. This gives the protein CASSLNPTMNTEAFF.

This chain links TRBV30 with TRBJ1-5; the D is unclear. The CDR3 spans 13 residues. CDR1 is GTSNPN and CDR2 is SVGIG in the germline V gene (reference sequence). Trimming removed 0 bases from V and 5 bases from J, with 8 bases in between. CDR3 sequence: CAWSVDSYQPQHF. The DNA of the CDR3 is TGTGCCTGGAGTGTAGACTCCTATCAGCCCCAGCATTTT.

This rearrangement joins TRBV7-9 to TRBJ1-1; possibly TRBD1 for D (5 bases). With 5 bases removed from V and 4 bases from J, the gap between germline ends came to 17 bases. This CDR3 is built from 15 residues. Germline V CDR1 and CDR2: SEHNR, FQNEAQ (reference sequence). The CDR3 reads CASSVGGRVGTEAFF. CDR3 coding DNA: TGTGCCAGCAGCGTGGGAGGCAGGGTGGGCACTGAAGCTTTCTTT.

A few counts support this clone. This sequence joins TRBV7-5 and TRBJ2-5; TRBD2, the table's D call, was not compared with the DNA. TRBV7-5 is tagged as a pseudogene. The CDR3 is made up of 15 amino acids. In DNA form, the CDR3 reads TGTGCCAGAAGCAGTAAAGCGGGAGACCAAGAGACCCAGTACTTC. This gives the protein CARSSKAGDQETQYF.

The J gene is TRBJ2-5, the V gene TRBV28; D is possibly TRBD1 (8 bases). CDR3 length equals 15 residues. V dropped 4 bases and J dropped 3 bases, with 15 bases sitting between them. Germline CDR1 MDHEN, CDR2 SYDVKM. CDR3 nucleotide sequence: TGTGCCAGCAGTTCCCAGGGGGCGGGAGAAGAGACCCAGTACTTC. Residues: CASSSQGAGEETQYF.

The V gene is TRBV11-3, the J gene TRBJ2-1; weak D call: TRBD1 (5 bases). V was shortened by 0 bases and J by 3 bases, with 12 bases between the two germline ends. Germline V lookup: CDR1 SGHNT, CDR2 YENEEA. The CDR3 is 16 amino acids. DNA for the CDR3: TGTGCCAGCAGCTTAGACCCCCAGGGCATCTACAATGAGCAGTTCTTC. Its protein is CASSLDPQGIYNEQFF.

The genes are TRBV19 and TRBJ1-5, with D unclear. Germline V lookup: CDR1 LNHDA, CDR2 SQIVND (reference sequence). The CDR3 totals 14 residues. V dropped 6 bases and J dropped 5 bases, with 14 bases sitting between them. This chain's CDR3 is CASRDTLGDQPQHF. As DNA, the CDR3 is TGTGCCAGTAGAGACACCCTCGGTGATCAGCCCCAGCATTTT.

The rearrangement joins TRBV6-2 or TRBV6-3 to TRBJ2-2; possible D gene TRBD2, 5 bases. The CDR3 loop spans 16 amino acids. The germline V and J ends were trimmed by 1 base and 4 bases, with 13 bases remaining between them. CDR1 MNHEY and CDR2 SVGEGT come from the germline V gene. DNA for the CDR3: TGTGCCAGCAGTTACTGGACCTCGGCGGGCACCGGGGAGCTGTTTTTT. This sequence encodes CASSYWTSAGTGELFF.

V gene TRBV19 combines with J gene TRBJ2-3; maybe TRBD2 (5 bases). The germline gives CDR1 LNHDA, CDR2 SQIVND (reference sequence). Deletions cut 8 bases from V and 6 bases from J, with 9 bases between. CDR3 length equals 11 residues. CDR3 DNA sequence: TGTGCCAGTCAAAGGAGGGATACGCAGTATTTT. It yields the protein CASQRRDTQYF.

This clone is a singleton in its sample. This rearrangement joins TRBV6-2 or TRBV6-3 to TRBJ1-3; 7 bases align to TRBD1. The CDR3 runs 15 residues. The germline CDR1 and CDR2 sequences are MNHEY and SVGEGT. The J segment lost 8 bases and the V segment lost 6 bases, leaving 13 bases of the junction unmatched. CDR3 sequence: CASSPDRVNLDTIYF. The DNA of the CDR3 is TGTGCCAGCAGCCCCGACAGGGTGAATCTGGACACCATATATTTT.

The V gene is TRBV6-2 or TRBV6-3, the J gene TRBJ2-3, with TRBD1 matching over 7 bases. The CDR3 runs to 14 residues. With V trimmed by 1 base and J by 4 bases, 2 bases remained unmatched. The germline gives CDR1 MNHEY, CDR2 SVGEGT. Here the CDR3 reads CASSYWQGADTQYF. The CDR3 DNA follows: TGTGCCAGCAGTTACTGGCAGGGGGCAGATACGCAGTATTTT.

V is TRBV7-9 and J is TRBJ2-2, with D possibly TRBD1 on 6 matching bases. CDR3 length: 15 residues. Trimming took 2 bases from V and 3 from J, leaving 10 bases between them. In germline, CDR1 is SEHNR, CDR2 FQNEAQ (reference sequence). The DNA for the CDR3 is TGTGCCAGCAGCTTAAGGGGGAGAGACACCGGGGAGCTGTTTTTT. It yields the protein CASSLRGRDTGELFF.

This clone was observed a few times. The V call is TRBV4-1, the J call TRBJ2-7; the match to TRBD2 covers 8 bases. The germline gives CDR1 MGHRA, CDR2 YSYEKL. The CDR3 spans 16 residues. J lost 3 bases, V lost 2 bases, and 9 bases had no gene match. This chain's CDR3 is CASSQYVGRGDYEQYF. In DNA form, the CDR3 reads TGCGCCAGCAGCCAATATGTGGGGCGGGGGGACTACGAGCAGTACTTC.

This clone has just a few counts. The genes are TRBV7-3 and TRBJ2-4; no definite D call. The CDR3 has 13 amino acids. Germline CDR1 and CDR2: SGHTA and FQGTGA. V shed 2 bases and J shed 7 bases, with 9 bases lying between them. The CDR3 here is CASSLGPQNIQYF. The CDR3 DNA follows: TGTGCCAGCAGCTTAGGTCCGCAGAACATTCAGTACTTC.

This clone was recorded once. Here the CDR3 reads CASSQQLAGVESGETQYF. The CDR3, as DNA: TGCGCCAGCAGCCAACAACTAGCGGGGGTTGAGTCGGGAGAGACCCAGTACTTC. The chain is built from TRBV4-3 and TRBJ2-5, with 11 positions matching TRBD2. Germline CDR1 LGHNA, CDR2 YSLEER. The CDR3 is 18 residues long. With 2 bases clipped from V and 4 bases from J, the junction kept 12 bases outside the gene matches.

The rearrangement joins TRBV11-3 to TRBJ2-5, with 8 positions matching TRBD1. The junction had 11 bases not matched to a gene; V was cut back by 4 bases and J by 4 bases. CDR3 length equals 16 residues. Per the germline V gene, CDR1 is SGHNT and CDR2 is YENEEA. The CDR3 DNA sequence: TGTGCCAGCAGCTGGACAGGGTTACAGGGTCTAGAGACCCAGTACTTC. Protein sequence: CASSWTGLQGLETQYF.

The J gene is TRBJ1-2, the V gene TRBV6-2 or TRBV6-3; the match to TRBD1 covers 8 bases. This CDR3 has 15 residues. CDR1 MNHEY and CDR2 SVGEGT come from the germline V gene. The J segment lost 4 bases and the V segment lost 2 bases, leaving 6 bases of the junction unmatched. The CDR3 loop reads CASSYNQGAGYGYTF. The CDR3 DNA sequence: TGTGCCAGCAGTTACAATCAGGGGGCTGGCTATGGCTACACCTTC.